These 20 T cell receptor beta chains originate from one sample sequenced in a study of cytotoxic CD8 clonotypes in ibrutinib-treated CLL. Generated by immunoSEQ multiplex PCR, the TCRdb table keeps only in-frame clones and is missing some. The repertoire holds over 100,000 clones, with more than 55% as singletons. The material was PBMCs, obtained after 24 months of ibrutinib treatment. All receptors come from a human donor with chronic lymphocytic leukemia.

This chain uses TRBV2 with TRBJ2-7, with TRBD1 identical over 7 bases. The length of the CDR3 is 14 residues. V dropped 9 bases and J dropped 1; count of bases not matched to a gene: 9. Germline CDR1 reads SNHLY; CDR2 reads FYNNEI. CDR3 coding DNA: TGTGCCAGTTTAACCGGGACAGCATCCTACGAGCAGTACTTC. Translating it yields CASLTGTASYEQYF.

This chain links TRBV7-3 with TRBJ2-1; TRBD1 or TRBD2 may be the D gene (5 bases each). The CDR3 runs to 15 residues. Germline V CDR1 and CDR2: SGHTA, FQGTGA. The V end lost 4 bases, the J end lost 7 bases, and 17 bases lay between the germline ends. For the CDR3, the DNA is TGTGCCAGCAGCTCGGGACCCCAGAGTGGGAATGAGCAGTTCTTC. It encodes CASSSGPQSGNEQFF.

A few counts support this clone. J is TRBJ1-5 and V is TRBV2; 10 positions match TRBD1. The germline V gene encodes CDR1 SNHLY and CDR2 FYNNEI. V lost 6 bases, J lost 1 base, and 6 bases stayed unmatched. The CDR3 is made up of 16 amino acids. The DNA for the CDR3 is TGTGCCAGCAGGGCGGGACAGGGGTTCAGCAATCAGCCCCAGCATTTT. Its translation: CASRAGQGFSNQPQHF.

This chain links TRBV7-7 with TRBJ2-7; 9 bases match TRBD1. Germline V gene sequence: CDR1 SSHAT, CDR2 FNYEAQ (reference sequence). The CDR3 is 14 amino acids. The J segment lost 5 bases and the V segment lost 5 bases, leaving 7 bases of the junction unmatched. CDR3 in DNA: TGTGCCAGCAGCCCGGGACAGGGTTCCCACGAGCAGTACTTC. Protein sequence: CASSPGQGSHEQYF.

The J gene is TRBJ2-3, the V gene TRBV5-1, with D possibly being TRBD2 (5 bases). Trimming took 6 bases from V and 5 from J, leaving 16 bases between them. CDR1 is SGHRS, CDR2 YFSETQ, per germline. CDR3 length: 14 amino acids. In DNA form, the CDR3 reads TGCGCCAGCATGGCAGCCGGGGATGGAGATACGCAGTATTTT. Its translation is CASMAAGDGDTQYF.

The J gene is TRBJ1-2, the V gene TRBV7-9; weak D call: TRBD1 (6 bases). Germline CDR1 and CDR2: SEHNR and FQNEAQ (reference sequence). Deletions cut 4 bases from V and 2 bases from J, with 14 bases between. The CDR3 length is 15 residues. CDR3 nucleotide sequence: TGTGCCAGCAGCTCAACTCTAGGACAGAACTATGGCTACACCTTC. Translated, it gives CASSSTLGQNYGYTF.

The table lists this clone with a few counts. The chain combines TRBV5-1 with TRBJ1-1; D uncertain. V lost 1 base, J lost 1 base, and 8 bases lay in between. The CDR3 loop spans 14 amino acids. Germline V lookup: CDR1 SGHRS, CDR2 YFSETQ. CDR3 amino acids: CASSLRHENTEAFF. The CDR3 nucleotides are TGCGCCAGCAGCTTGAGACACGAGAACACTGAAGCTTTCTTT.

The J gene is TRBJ1-6, the V gene TRBV6-1; no reliable D call. Trimming shortened V by 3 bases and J by 7 bases, and 16 bases separated the two germline ends. Germline V gene sequence: CDR1 MNHNS, CDR2 SASEGT. The CDR3 covers 16 residues. DNA of the CDR3: TGTGCCAGCAGTGATCTGGGAGATCGTGGGAATTCACCCCTCCACTTT. Protein sequence: CASSDLGDRGNSPLHF.

The V and J genes are TRBV5-4 and TRBJ1-4; weak D call: TRBD1 (6 bases). V was clipped by 4 bases and J by 3 bases, with 16 bases between them. The CDR3 is 16 residues long. Germline values: CDR1 SGHNT, CDR2 YYREEE (reference sequence). The CDR3 DNA is TGTGCCAGCAGCCCTGGGCGGGGGGCCTCTAATGAAAAACTGTTTTTT. Translated, it gives CASSPGRGASNEKLFF.

The chain employs TRBV25-1 and TRBJ2-5; 12 positions agree with TRBD2. CDR3 size: 15 residues. CDR1 is MGHDK and CDR2 is SYGVNS in the germline V gene. The V gene end was trimmed by 6 bases and the J gene end by 5 bases; junction bases not matched to a gene: 7. The CDR3: CASRASGGAFETQYF. As DNA, the CDR3 is TGTGCCAGCAGGGCTAGCGGGGGGGCCTTTGAGACCCAGTACTTC.

V gene TRBV14 combines with J gene TRBJ2-3, with 9 bases aligning to TRBD2. This CDR3 is 16 amino acids long. Per germline, CDR1 SGHDN and CDR2 FVKESK. V gave up 4 bases and J gave up 3 bases; unmatched junction bases: 8. CDR3 in amino acids: CASSPLSSGVTDTQYF. The CDR3 DNA follows: TGTGCCAGCAGCCCTCTTTCTAGCGGGGTGACAGATACGCAGTATTTT.

This clone showed up just a few times. The chain couples TRBV27 to TRBJ2-7; 7 bases are a match to TRBD1. The V and J ends lost 2 bases and 6 bases, in that order; junction bases with no gene match: 4. The germline CDR1 and CDR2 sequences are MNHEY and SMNVEV (reference sequence). The CDR3 is 13 amino acids. The CDR3: CASSLTTGSEQYF. CDR3 coding DNA: TGTGCCAGCAGTTTAACGACAGGGTCCGAGCAGTACTTC.

This clone was detected only once. The V and J genes are TRBV7-9 and TRBJ1-1; 7 bases agree with TRBD1. The CDR3 runs 16 residues. The V and J ends lost 5 bases and 2 bases, in that order; junction bases with no gene match: 11. Looked up from germline, CDR1 is SEHNR and CDR2 is FQNEAQ (reference sequence). Here the CDR3 reads CASSPRLGTVNTEAFF. Written as DNA, the CDR3 is TGTGCCAGCAGCCCCCGCTTAGGGACAGTTAACACTGAAGCTTTCTTT.

The rearrangement links TRBV7-9 to TRBJ2-1; D is unclear. Trimming took off 5 bases at V and 9 bases at J, with 8 bases between the two ends. The CDR3 consists of 11 residues. Germline CDR1 is SEHNR and CDR2 is FQNEAQ (reference sequence). CDR3 residues: CASSAFFEQFF. The CDR3 nucleotides are TGTGCCAGCAGCGCGTTCTTTGAGCAGTTCTTC.

This clone was recorded at least ten times. Distinct nucleotide sequences in the sample also encode this CDR3. The chain recombines TRBV7-6 with TRBJ2-7; D uncertain. Germline V lookup: CDR1 SGHVS, CDR2 FNYEAQ. This CDR3 region has 14 residues. V shed 4 bases and J shed 2 bases, with 12 bases lying between them. CDR3 DNA: TGTGCCAGCAGCTCCGACCGCCCTCCCTACGAGCAGTACTTC. This codes for CASSSDRPPYEQYF.

V usage is TRBV19 and J usage is TRBJ1-4; D gene uncertain. The germline gives CDR1 LNHDA, CDR2 SQIVND (reference sequence). The V end lost 1 base, the J end lost 8 bases, and 11 bases lay between the germline ends. This CDR3 region has 14 residues. CDR3 amino acids: CASSIGGGGEKLFF. The CDR3 bases are TGTGCCAGTAGTATAGGAGGCGGCGGCGAAAAACTGTTTTTT.

This chain uses TRBV5-1 with TRBJ2-1; tentatively, D is TRBD1 (5 bases). V gave up 2 bases and J gave up 8 bases, with 14 bases separating them. Looked up from germline, CDR1 is SGHRS and CDR2 is YFSETQ. The length of the CDR3 is 14 residues. CDR3: CASSLGEGVDEQFF. The CDR3, as DNA: TGCGCCAGCAGCTTAGGGGAAGGGGTGGATGAGCAGTTCTTC.

Here the CDR3 reads CASSKGGVVVTEAFF. CDR3 nucleotide sequence: TGTGCCAGCAGCAAAGGGGGGGTAGTTGTGACTGAAGCTTTCTTT. The chain uses TRBV21-1 and TRBJ1-1. TRBV21-1 is a recognized pseudogene. The CDR3 sequence is 15 residues long.

The chain employs TRBV5-1 and TRBJ2-3, with TRBD1 as a possible D gene (5 bases). The CDR3 extends over 14 amino acids. Per the germline V gene, CDR1 is SGHRS and CDR2 is YFSETQ. V was clipped by 7 bases and J by 2 bases, with 14 bases between them. CDR3 in DNA: TGCGCCAGCCGGGTGGGGCAGAACACAGATACGCAGTATTTT. This translates into CASRVGQNTDTQYF.

The gene calls are TRBV15 and TRBJ1-1; 8 bases fit TRBD1. Per germline, CDR1 LNHNV and CDR2 YYDKDF (reference sequence). V lost 5 bases to trimming and J lost 0 bases; unmatched junction nucleotides: 5. The CDR3 has 15 residues. The CDR3 is CATSARQGMNTEAFF. CDR3 coding DNA: TGTGCCACCAGCGCCAGACAGGGGATGAACACTGAAGCTTTCTTT.